The rows below give T cell receptor beta chains drawn from one sample of a study of T cell responses to AZD1222 COVID-19 vaccine. Some clones are missing from TCRdb's copy, which holds only in-frame ones; the method was immunoSEQ multiplex PCR. The sample includes 150,000 to 180,000 clones, 80% to 90% of them seen just once. Sequenced here: peripheral blood, sampled 28 days after the second AZD1222 dose. The receptors stem from an adult who received the AZD1222 COVID-19 vaccine. Both conserved end residues are part of each CDR3. D genes are given only for firm matches. The size of a clone is reported for some rows only, either as once, few or many, or as a class for expanded clones.

V gene	J gene	D gene	clone size	CDR3 DNA	CDR3 protein
TRBV2	TRBJ1-1	.	.	TGTGCCAGCAGTCCTTGGACGGTGAACACTGAAGCTTTCTTT	CASSPWTVNTEAFF
TRBV18	TRBJ1-2	.	.	TGTGCCAGCTCACCAATAGGCGTCTATGGCTACACCTTC	CASSPIGVYGYTF
TRBV24-1	TRBJ2-5	.	.	TGTGCCACCAGTGACCCTCGGGGCCCCGGACAGACCCAGTACTTC	CATSDPRGPGQTQYF
TRBV2	TRBJ2-7	.	.	TGTGCCAGCAGTGAGATACTCCTCAGTTACGAGCAGTACTTC	CASSEILLSYEQYF
TRBV4-3	TRBJ1-6	.	.	TGCGCCAGCAGCCAAGCATACTCTGATTCACCCCTCCACTTT	CASSQAYSDSPLHF
TRBV12-2	TRBJ2-3	.	.	TGTGCAAGTCGCTTAGCGGGTCTAGCGGGAGGACCAGATACGCAGTATTTT	CASRLAGLAGGPDTQYF
TRBV2	TRBJ2-5	.	.	TGTGCCAGCAGTTTTGATAGTGGCGCGCAAGAGACCCAGTACTTC	CASSFDSGAQETQYF
TRBV19	TRBJ2-3	.	.	TGTGCCAGTCGGTCCATTGGGGACACAGATACGCAGTATTTT	CASRSIGDTDTQYF
TRBV18	TRBJ2-2	.	.	TGTGCCAGCTCACCATTAGGAGCCGGTAACACCGGGGAGCTGTTTTTT	CASSPLGAGNTGELFF
TRBV29-1	TRBJ2-7	.	.	TGCAGCGTTGAACTCGGACGGGGAGTCTCCTACGAGCAGTACTTC	CSVELGRGVSYEQYF
TRBV15	TRBJ1-2	.	.	TGTGCCACCAGCCTGGGACGGTCCGTGAACTATGGCTACACCTTC	CATSLGRSVNYGYTF
TRBV6-5	TRBJ1-5	.	.	TGTGCCAGCAGTTCACGACTTGGGGGCAATCAGCCCCAGCATTTT	CASSSRLGGNQPQHF
TRBV28	TRBJ1-5	.	.	TGTGCCAGCAGTCCTTTGGGGGGACGGAATGGCCAGCCCCAGCATTTT	CASSPLGGRNGQPQHF
TRBV11-2	TRBJ2-5	TRBD2	.	TGTGCCAGCAGCTTAGATAGGATTCGGGGGGGAGAGACCCAGTACTTC	CASSLDRIRGGETQYF
TRBV18	TRBJ2-3	.	.	TGTGCCAGCTCACGGGAGGTGCAGGGCACAGATACGCAGTATTTT	CASSREVQGTDTQYF
TRBV12-3/TRBV12-4	TRBJ2-1	.	.	TGTGCCAGCAGTTTAGCGTTCGAGCAGTTCTTC	CASSLAFEQFF
TRBV5-4	TRBJ2-3	TRBD2	few	TGTGCCAGCAGAAATGCGGGACTAGCGGGACCCGCAGATACGCAGTATTTT	CASRNAGLAGPADTQYF
TRBV20-1	TRBJ2-3	.	.	TGCAGTGCCCTACCTGGGGATACGCAGTATTTT	CSALPGDTQYF
TRBV6-5	TRBJ1-6	TRBD1	.	TGTGCCAGCAGGGACAGGGAGAATTCACCCCTCCACTTT	CASRDRENSPLHF
TRBV6-1	TRBJ2-1	TRBD2	once	TGTGCCAGCAGTGCCAGACTAGCGGGAGGATCCTACAATGAGCAGTTCTTC	CASSARLAGGSYNEQFF
TRBV12-3/TRBV12-4	TRBJ2-1	.	.	TGTGCCAGCAGTCCGGACCCCACGGATGAGCAGTTCTTC	CASSPDPTDEQFF
TRBV10-3	TRBJ2-7	.	once	TGTGCCATCAGTGGAATAGGAGGTTCCTACGAGCAGTACTTC	CAISGIGGSYEQYF
TRBV6-5	TRBJ1-6	.	.	TGTGCCAGCAGTTACGAAGGCAGCTATAATTCACCCCTCCACTTT	CASSYEGSYNSPLHF
TRBV28	TRBJ2-1	.	few	TGTGCCAGCAGTTTACTCTACAATGAGCAGTTCTTC	CASSLLYNEQFF
TRBV4-3	TRBJ1-2	TRBD1	.	TGCGCCAGCAGCCAAGGATTACAGGGGCGAGGCTATGGCTACACCTTC	CASSQGLQGRGYGYTF
TRBV7-2	TRBJ1-1	.	.	TGTGCCAGCAGCGCCGGGACACGAACACACACTGAAGCTTTCTTT	CASSAGTRTHTEAFF
TRBV18	TRBJ1-1	.	.	TGTGCCAGCTCACCACCGGGCTCAGGAAGGAACACTGAAGCTTTCTTT	CASSPPGSGRNTEAFF
TRBV6-5	TRBJ2-7	TRBD1	.	TGTGCCATCGGGACAGGCGATTGGGTGGAGCAGTACTTC	CAIGTGDWVEQYF
TRBV30	TRBJ1-5	.	.	TGTGCCTGGAGTCGGGACTTAAGTGAGAATCAGCCCCAGCATTTT	CAWSRDLSENQPQHF
TRBV14	TRBJ1-2	.	once	TGTGCCAGCAGCCGGGACCGCTCCTATGGCTACACCTTC	CASSRDRSYGYTF
TRBV6-1	TRBJ1-1	.	.	TGTGCCAGCAGTGAAAGGTCCGGGAACACTGAAGCTTTCTTT	CASSERSGNTEAFF
TRBV11-2	TRBJ1-1	.	.	TGTGCCAGCAGCTTTAGCCTGAACACTGAAGCTTTCTTT	CASSFSLNTEAFF
TRBV5-1	TRBJ2-7	TRBD1	.	TGCGCCAGCAGCCCCAAGTTCAGTGGACAGGGCCACGAGCAGTACTTC	CASSPKFSGQGHEQYF
TRBV20-1	TRBJ2-4	.	.	TGCAGTGCTAGTAACGGACTAGCCAAAAACATTCAGTACTTC	CSASNGLAKNIQYF
TRBV19	TRBJ1-5	.	once	TGTGCCAGTCATCCGGATTATAGCAATCAGCCCCAGCATTTT	CASHPDYSNQPQHF
TRBV7-9	TRBJ2-7	TRBD1	.	TGTGCCAGCAGCCAGGGGGACGAGCAGTACTTC	CASSQGDEQYF
TRBV11-3	TRBJ2-1	.	.	TGTGCCAGCAGCTCTAGTGGGCCTTCCCTTCAGTTCTTC	CASSSSGPSLQFF
TRBV6-2/TRBV6-3	TRBJ1-1	.	.	TGTGCCAGCAGTTACTTGTGGGGGATGAACACTGAAGCTTTCTTT	CASSYLWGMNTEAFF
TRBV7-2	TRBJ1-4	TRBD1	.	TGTGCCAGCAGCTTTGGGACAGGGCTGGCGAAACTGTTTTTT	CASSFGTGLAKLFF
TRBV5-1	TRBJ2-3	TRBD2	.	TGCGCCAGCAGCCGCGGACTAGCGGACACAGATACGCAGTATTTT	CASSRGLADTDTQYF
TRBV10-3	TRBJ2-3	.	.	TGTGCCATCAGTGAGGGGTCCTCGGTAGATACGCAGTATTTT	CAISEGSSVDTQYF
TRBV3-1/TRBV3-2	TRBJ1-2	TRBD1	.	TGTGCCAGCAGCCAAGGGACAGGGGGCAGCTTTAGCTACACCTTC	CASSQGTGGSFSYTF
TRBV19	TRBJ1-1	.	.	TGTGCCAGTAGGGTTCAGGGGCAGGGCCGCTTCCTGAACACTGAAGCTTTCTTT	CASRVQGQGRFLNTEAFF
TRBV7-2	TRBJ1-5	.	.	TGTGCCAGCAGCTTAGATGCAACAGGGTCATATCAGCCCCAGCATTTT	CASSLDATGSYQPQHF
TRBV5-4	TRBJ2-6	.	.	TGTGCCAGCAGCTTGGCCGAACGGGCGAACTCTGGGGCCAACGTCCTGACTTTC	CASSLAERANSGANVLTF
TRBV19	TRBJ2-2	TRBD2	.	TGTGCCAGTAGTTCCGGGCGCGGGGGTGACACCGGGGAGCTGTTTTTT	CASSSGRGGDTGELFF
TRBV5-1	TRBJ2-2	.	once	TGCGCCAGCAGCTCGGTGGAATTCGGGGAGCTGTTTTTT	CASSSVEFGELFF
TRBV5-6	TRBJ2-1	.	.	TGTGCCAGCAGCTTTTCGGGAAAACTCATCTACAATGAGCAGTTCTTC	CASSFSGKLIYNEQFF
TRBV14	TRBJ1-1	.	.	TGTGCCAGCAGTCAATCGGGTAGGGACACTGAAGCTTTCTTT	CASSQSGRDTEAFF
TRBV11-3	TRBJ1-1	.	.	TGTGCCAGCAGCTTTGGACTGAACACTGAAGCTTTCTTT	CASSFGLNTEAFF
TRBV29-1	TRBJ1-1	TRBD1	few	TGCAGCGGTAACAGGGGGAACACTGAAGCTTTCTTT	CSGNRGNTEAFF